These 20 T cell receptor beta chains share one sample of origin, sequenced in a study of cytomegalovirus exposure and HLA in healthy donors. With 60 Vbeta and 13 Jbeta primers, the PCR was carried out. Data came from immunoSEQ multiplex PCR; TCRdb stores just in-frame clones and leaves some out. The table shows around 120,000 clones, with 80% occurring only once. Sample: PBMCs. These receptors came from a man aged 50 or older in good health and CMV-seronegative.

J is TRBJ1-4 and V is TRBV7-9; D gene unclear. Germline-derived CDR1 and CDR2 are SEHNR and FQNEAQ (reference sequence). The CDR3 is 14 residues long. V lost 0 bases and J 10 bases, leaving 12 bases between the germline ends. CDR3 residues: CASSLAGSGGKLFF. In DNA, the CDR3 is TGTGCCAGCAGCTTAGCTGGTTCTGGAGGAAAACTGTTTTTT.

The CDR3 spells CASSWATGKETQYF. CDR3 DNA: TGTGCCAGCAGCTGGGCCACAGGGAAAGAGACCCAGTACTTC. The genes are TRBV11-2 and TRBJ2-5, with a tentative D call TRBD1 (6 bases). Germline V gene data show CDR1 as SGHAT and CDR2 as FQNNGV. V was trimmed by 4 bases and J by 3 bases, leaving 12 bases between them. The CDR3 has 14 residues. Supplemented by reference TRBV11-2 and TRBJ2-5, the full variable domain reads EAGVAQSPRYKIIEKRQSVAFWCNPISGHATLYWYQQILGQGPKLLIQFQNNGVVDDSQLPKDRFSAERLKGVDSTLKIQPAKLEDSAVYLCASSWATGKETQYFGPGTRLLVL.

V and J are TRBV30 and TRBJ1-5; a possible D gene is TRBD1 (5 bases). The CDR3 has 13 residues. Germline values: CDR1 GTSNPN, CDR2 SVGIG (reference sequence). Trimming cost V 7 bases and J 3 bases, with 13 bases left between them. Here the CDR3 DNA reads TGTGCCTTCCAACAGGAAAACAATCAGCCCCAGCATTTT. Translated: CAFQQENNQPQHF.

This clone was detected a few times. The chain uses TRBV28 and TRBJ2-1; D gene ambiguous. The CDR3 covers 10 residues. Germline loops: CDR1 MDHEN, CDR2 SYDVKM. Trimming stripped 10 bases from V and 4 bases from J, with 5 bases between. CDR3 sequence: CATQYNEQFF. The DNA of the CDR3 is TGTGCCACCCAGTACAATGAGCAGTTCTTC.

In its sample, this clone was seen once. As DNA, the CDR3 is TGTGCCAGCAGGCCTACAGCAACTTATGGCTACACCTTC. This gives the protein CASRPTATYGYTF. The chain combines TRBV27 with TRBJ1-2, with D hard to call. The CDR3 runs to 13 residues. V lost 6 bases and J lost 5, with 13 bases in between. Per germline, CDR1 MNHEY and CDR2 SMNVEV (reference sequence).

The chain has TRBV6-4 and TRBJ2-3, with a possible D match to TRBD2 (6 bases). Trimming pared 2 bases from V and 5 bases from J, leaving 14 bases between. Germline CDR1 is MRHNA and CDR2 is SNTAGT. This CDR3 comprises 15 residues. CDR3 protein: CASSDGPGGGDTQYF. CDR3 DNA: TGTGCCAGCAGTGACGGCCCCGGGGGAGGAGATACGCAGTATTTT.

The chain has TRBV5-1 and TRBJ1-2; D remains unclear. Trimming stripped 4 bases from V and 4 bases from J, with 23 bases between. Germline V CDR1 and CDR2: SGHRS, YFSETQ. The CDR3 spans 17 residues. The CDR3 DNA sequence: TGCGCCAGCAGCCAACACCTTGTGGAGGGAAAAACCTATGGCTACACCTTC. It specifies CASSQHLVEGKTYGYTF.

This sequence joins TRBV28 and TRBJ1-2; D unresolved. The CDR3 spans 11 residues. V lost 6 bases to trimming and J lost 7 bases, with 9 bases between them. Germline V CDR1 and CDR2: MDHEN, SYDVKM. CDR3 in DNA: TGTGCCAGCAGAGCAGGTTTTGGCTACACCTTC. Translated: CASRAGFGYTF.

The V call is TRBV5-5, the J call TRBJ2-7; 14 bases fit TRBD2. Per germline, CDR1 SGHKS and CDR2 YYEKEE (reference sequence). The CDR3 totals 16 residues. Unmatched junction bases numbered 9, after V lost 4 bases and J lost 6 bases. DNA for the CDR3: TGTGCCAGCAGCGCGAACCCGGGACTAGCGGGAGTCGAGCAGTACTTC. Protein product: CASSANPGLAGVEQYF.

The table lists this clone with a count of one. This CDR3 reads CASSSGRGLGEQYF. CDR3 in DNA: TGTGCCAGCAGTTCGGGCAGGGGGCTTGGAGAGCAGTACTTC. The chain is built from TRBV6-5 and TRBJ2-7, with 8 bases aligning to TRBD1. The CDR3 covers 14 residues. V trimming: 4 bases; J trimming: 7 bases; junction bases outside the gene matches: 9. Germline lookup yields CDR1 MNHEY and CDR2 SVGAGI.

This clone has only one observation. The genes are TRBV7-2 and TRBJ2-7; D is perhaps TRBD1 (5 bases). This CDR3 comprises 13 residues. CDR1 and CDR2 from the germline V gene are SGHTA and FQGNSA. V was cut by 1 base and J by 6 bases, with 10 bases left in between. DNA of the CDR3: TGTGCCAGCAGCTTAGGAGACAGAGGCGAGCAGTACTTC. Residues: CASSLGDRGEQYF.

The chain combines TRBV10-3 with TRBJ2-3, with TRBD1 matching 10 bases. Trimming removed 6 bases from V and 5 bases from J; junction bases left unmatched: 11. This CDR3 comprises 16 residues. CDR1 is ENHRY and CDR2 is SYGVKD in the germline V gene. CDR3 sequence (DNA): TGTGCCATCAGCATAGGGGACAGGGGCGGGGGAGATACGCAGTATTTT. Its protein is CAISIGDRGGGDTQYF.

The V gene is TRBV11-2, the J gene TRBJ2-1, with 10 positions matching TRBD2. Germline values: CDR1 SGHAT, CDR2 FQNNGV. CDR3 size: 17 residues. The ends lost 2 bases at V and 4 bases at J; junction bases unmatched: 8. The CDR3 coding sequence is TGTGCCAGCAGCTTAAACGCCCCTAGCGGGAGTTACAATGAGCAGTTCTTC. The encoded protein is CASSLNAPSGSYNEQFF.

The chain recombines TRBV6-5 with TRBJ2-3; 11 bases match TRBD2. Germline trimming cut 7 bases from V and 4 bases from J; bases unmatched to any gene: 4. Per germline, CDR1 MNHEY and CDR2 SVGAGI. This CDR3 contains 14 residues. The CDR3 is CASKIAGGSDTQYF. DNA for the CDR3: TGTGCCAGCAAGATAGCGGGAGGGTCAGATACGCAGTATTTT.

The rearrangement uses TRBV7-2 and TRBJ1-5; no firm D call. The V end was cut by 1 base, the J end by 5 bases, with 9 bases between. Germline loops: CDR1 SGHTA, CDR2 FQGNSA. The CDR3 spans 14 residues. CDR3 in amino acids: CASSLGPGYQPQHF. The CDR3 bases are TGTGCCAGCAGCTTAGGTCCAGGTTATCAGCCCCAGCATTTT. Combining the CDR3 with reference TRBV7-2 and TRBJ1-5 gives the whole variable domain GAGVSQSPSNKVTEKGKDVELRCDPISGHTALYWYRQSLGQGLEFLIYFQGNSAPDKSGLPSDRFSAERTGGSVSTLTIQRTQQEDSAVYLCASSLGPGYQPQHFGDGTRLSIL.

This clone has more than one count but fewer than ten. The V and J genes are TRBV27 and TRBJ2-1; 11 bases fit TRBD2. Germline V gene data show CDR1 as MNHEY and CDR2 as SMNVEV (reference sequence). V lost 10 bases and J lost 4; bases outside the gene matches: 3. The CDR3 loop spans 13 amino acids. This chain's CDR3 is CATRLAGYNEQFF. The CDR3 coding sequence is TGTGCCACCAGACTAGCGGGATACAATGAGCAGTTCTTC.

The chain links TRBV6-5 to TRBJ1-3; D might be TRBD1 (6 bases). This CDR3 spans 14 amino acids. CDR1 is MNHEY, CDR2 SVGAGI, per germline. Trimming left V 5 bases short and J 4 bases short, with 12 bases between. CDR3 coding DNA: TGTGCCAGCAGTGAAGGGGGTGGGGGAAACACCATATATTTT. It is translated as CASSEGGGGNTIYF.

The V and J genes are TRBV5-1 and TRBJ1-1; TRBD1 is a possible D gene (5 bases). The CDR3 totals 15 residues. Per germline, CDR1 SGHRS and CDR2 YFSETQ. The V gene lost 4 bases and the J gene lost 1 base, with 14 bases spanning the gap. The DNA for the CDR3 is TGCGCCAGCAGCAGCGAACCAGGGAAGAACACTGAAGCTTTCTTT. Residues: CASSSEPGKNTEAFF.

This clone was found once. The chain employs TRBV25-1 and TRBJ2-1; 7 bases agree with TRBD1. The J segment lost 8 bases and the V segment lost 3 bases, leaving 19 bases of the junction unmatched. This CDR3 is built from 18 residues. Germline V gene data show CDR1 as MGHDK and CDR2 as SYGVNS. The CDR3 spells CASSDPRNKGTGADEQFF. CDR3 coding DNA: TGTGCCAGCAGTGACCCCCGTAATAAGGGTACAGGGGCCGATGAGCAGTTCTTC.

The chain combines TRBV11-2 with TRBJ2-1, with 12 bases identical to TRBD2. Per germline, CDR1 SGHAT and CDR2 FQNNGV. The CDR3 loop spans 14 amino acids. Trimming removed 8 bases from V and 7 bases from J; junction bases left unmatched: 6. This CDR3 reads CASAGTSGRNEQFF. The CDR3, as DNA: TGTGCCAGCGCCGGGACTAGCGGGCGGAATGAGCAGTTCTTC.